These T cell receptor beta chains were read from a single sample in a study of spatial heterogeneity in lung cancer. From the 5' RACE reads, TCRdb called clonotypes with MiXCR, one entry per CDR3 protein. Of tens of thousands of distinct CDR3 sequences listed, approximately 7% are singletons. This specimen was PBMCs, taken at surgery. All receptors derive from a female donor with early-stage non-small cell lung cancer. Both conserved end residues are part of each CDR3. Fields, in order: V gene, J gene, D gene, CDR3 protein. The D gene is left open where the match is weak.

v_gene: TRBV7-8; j_gene: TRBJ1-1; d_gene: NA; CDR3aa: CASSLAGKDPTEAFF
v_gene: TRBV7-9; j_gene: TRBJ1-3; d_gene: TRBD1; CDR3aa: CASSTGVAGNTIYF
v_gene: TRBV2; j_gene: TRBJ2-7; d_gene: NA; CDR3aa: CASSKETGRYEQYF
v_gene: TRBV18; j_gene: TRBJ1-5; d_gene: NA; CDR3aa: CASSPRSLTDQPQHF
v_gene: TRBV19; j_gene: TRBJ2-7; d_gene: TRBD1; CDR3aa: CASRPGTATYEQYF
v_gene: TRBV9; j_gene: TRBJ1-4; d_gene: NA; CDR3aa: CASSVGGTSTNEKLFF
v_gene: TRBV7-8; j_gene: TRBJ2-1; d_gene: TRBD2; CDR3aa: CASSLVRRRGGPNNEQFF
v_gene: TRBV13; j_gene: TRBJ1-4; d_gene: TRBD1; CDR3aa: CASSWGQGNEKLFF
v_gene: TRBV6-6; j_gene: TRBJ1-1; d_gene: NA; CDR3aa: CASSYGRSTEAFF
v_gene: TRBV2; j_gene: TRBJ1-6; d_gene: NA; CDR3aa: CASSDPTEASSPLHF